This T cell receptor (beta chain) was sequenced in a study of blood T cell repertoires in COVID-19. Whole-study context: Whether acute or convalescent, the COVID-19 samples came from the United States, Italy and Spain.

Only in-frame clones appear in the TCRdb table, and some are missing; sequencing was by immunoSEQ multiplex PCR. Altogether tens of thousands of clones are present, about nine tenths being singletons, with the ten largest covering 4.9%. Germline values: CDR1 LGHNA, CDR2 YSLEER. Trimming removed 1 base from V and 5 bases from J, with 7 bases in between. The CDR3 is made up of 13 amino acids. What was sequenced was peripheral blood. The rearrangement uses TRBV4-3 and TRBJ2-3; D possibly corresponds to TRBD1 (5 bases). This clonotype was sampled from a woman of 80 years or more with acute or convalescent COVID-19. This CDR3 reads CASSQGQGDTQYF. CDR3 DNA: TGCGCCAGCAGCCAAGGGCAGGGAGATACGCAGTATTTT.